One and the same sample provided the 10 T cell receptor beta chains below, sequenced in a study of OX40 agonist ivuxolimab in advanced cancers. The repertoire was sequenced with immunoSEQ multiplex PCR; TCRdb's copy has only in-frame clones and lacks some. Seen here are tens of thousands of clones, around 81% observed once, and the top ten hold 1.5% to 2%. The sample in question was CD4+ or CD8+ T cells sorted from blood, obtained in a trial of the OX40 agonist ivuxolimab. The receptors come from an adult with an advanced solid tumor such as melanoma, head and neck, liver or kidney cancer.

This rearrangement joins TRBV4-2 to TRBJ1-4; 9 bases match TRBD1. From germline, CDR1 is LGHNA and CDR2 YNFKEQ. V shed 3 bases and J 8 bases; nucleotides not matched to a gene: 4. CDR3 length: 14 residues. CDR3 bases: TGTGCCAGCAGCCAGACAGGGGGAGGGGAAAAACTGTTTTTT. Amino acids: CASSQTGGGEKLFF.

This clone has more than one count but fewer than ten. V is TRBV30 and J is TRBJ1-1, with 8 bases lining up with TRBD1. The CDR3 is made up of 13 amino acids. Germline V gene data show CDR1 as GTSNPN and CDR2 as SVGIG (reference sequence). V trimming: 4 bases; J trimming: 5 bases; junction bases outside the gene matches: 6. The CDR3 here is CAWTRGRGTEAFF. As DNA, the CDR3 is TGTGCCTGGACCAGGGGGCGAGGAACTGAAGCTTTCTTT. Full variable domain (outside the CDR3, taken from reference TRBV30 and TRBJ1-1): SQTIHQWPATLVQPVGSPLSLECTVEGTSNPNLYWYRQAAGRGLQLLFYSVGIGQISSEVPQNLSASRPQDRQFILSSKKLLLSDSGFYLCAWTRGRGTEAFFGQGTRLTVV.

CDR3 coding DNA: TGCGCCAGCAGCTTGGCTCCTACGATTGGCGAGCAGTACTTC. Translation gives CASSLAPTIGEQYF. The gene calls are TRBV5-1 and TRBJ2-7; D is ambiguous. The CDR3 length is 14 residues. Trimming stripped 0 bases from V and 6 bases from J, with 13 bases between. In germline, CDR1 is SGHRS, CDR2 YFSETQ. Drawing the rest from reference TRBV5-1 and TRBJ2-7, the complete variable domain is KAGVTQTPRYLIKTRGQQVTLSCSPISGHRSVSWYQQTPGQGLQFLFEYFSETQRNKGNFPGRFSGRQFSNSRSEMNVSTLELGDSALYLCASSLAPTIGEQYFGPGTRLTVT.

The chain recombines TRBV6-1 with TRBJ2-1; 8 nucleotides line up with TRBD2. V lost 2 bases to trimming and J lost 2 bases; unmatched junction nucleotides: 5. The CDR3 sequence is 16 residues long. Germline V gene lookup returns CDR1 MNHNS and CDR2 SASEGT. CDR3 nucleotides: TGTGCCAGCAGTGAAAGTCTAGCGGGTCCCTACAATGAGCAGTTCTTC. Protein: CASSESLAGPYNEQFF.

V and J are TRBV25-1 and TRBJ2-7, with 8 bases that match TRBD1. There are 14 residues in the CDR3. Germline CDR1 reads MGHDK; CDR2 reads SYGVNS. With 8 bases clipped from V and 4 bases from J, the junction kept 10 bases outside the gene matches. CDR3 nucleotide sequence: TGTGCCAGCCGACCGCCGGGACAGGTATACGAGCAGTACTTC. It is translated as CASRPPGQVYEQYF.

CDR3 sequence reads: CASNAEPNTEAFF. In DNA, the CDR3 is TGTGCCAGCAACGCAGAGCCGAACACTGAAGCTTTCTTT. The chain couples TRBV2 to TRBJ1-1; D not certain. Deletions cut 7 bases from V and 1 base from J, with 10 bases between. The length of the CDR3 is 13 residues. Germline V gives CDR1 SNHLY, CDR2 FYNNEI. The full variable domain, in which reference TRBV2 and TRBJ1-1 provide the parts outside the CDR3, is EPEVTQTPSHQVTQMGQEVILRCVPISNHLYFYWYRQILGQKVEFLVSFYNNEISEKSEIFDDQFSVERPDGSNFTLKIRSTKLEDSAMYFCASNAEPNTEAFFGQGTRLTVV.

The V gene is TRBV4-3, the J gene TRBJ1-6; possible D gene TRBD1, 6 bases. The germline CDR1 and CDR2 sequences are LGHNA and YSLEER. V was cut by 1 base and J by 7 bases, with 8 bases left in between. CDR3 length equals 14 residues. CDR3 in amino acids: CASSQGQENSPLHF. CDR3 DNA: TGCGCCAGCAGCCAAGGACAGGAGAATTCACCCCTCCACTTT.

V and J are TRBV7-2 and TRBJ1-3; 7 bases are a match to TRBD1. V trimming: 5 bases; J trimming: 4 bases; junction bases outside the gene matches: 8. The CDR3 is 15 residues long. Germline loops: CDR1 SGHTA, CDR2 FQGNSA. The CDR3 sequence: CASSQDRVTGNTIYF. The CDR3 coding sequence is TGTGCCAGCAGCCAAGACAGGGTTACAGGAAACACCATATATTTT.

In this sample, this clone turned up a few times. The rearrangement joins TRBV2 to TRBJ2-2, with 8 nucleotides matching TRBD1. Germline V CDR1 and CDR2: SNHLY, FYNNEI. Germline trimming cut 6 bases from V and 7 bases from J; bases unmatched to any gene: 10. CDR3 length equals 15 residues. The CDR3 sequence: CASRVGQAMGGELFF. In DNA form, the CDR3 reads TGTGCCAGCAGGGTGGGACAGGCGATGGGCGGGGAGCTGTTTTTT.

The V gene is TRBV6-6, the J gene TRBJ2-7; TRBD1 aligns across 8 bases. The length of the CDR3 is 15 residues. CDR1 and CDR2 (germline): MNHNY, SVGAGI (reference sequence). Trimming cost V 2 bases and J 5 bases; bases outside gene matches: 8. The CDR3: CASSYGRGRGNEQYF. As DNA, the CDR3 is TGTGCCAGCAGTTACGGCAGGGGGCGCGGTAACGAGCAGTACTTC.